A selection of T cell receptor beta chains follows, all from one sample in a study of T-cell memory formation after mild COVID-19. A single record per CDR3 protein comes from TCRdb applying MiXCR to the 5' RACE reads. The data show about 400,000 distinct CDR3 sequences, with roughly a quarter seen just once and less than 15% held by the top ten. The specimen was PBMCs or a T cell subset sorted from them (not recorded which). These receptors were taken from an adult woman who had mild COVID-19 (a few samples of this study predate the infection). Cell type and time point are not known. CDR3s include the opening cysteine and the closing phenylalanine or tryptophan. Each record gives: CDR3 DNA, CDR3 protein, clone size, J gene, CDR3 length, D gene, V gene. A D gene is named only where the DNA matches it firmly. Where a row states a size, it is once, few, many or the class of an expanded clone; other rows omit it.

TGTGCCAGCAGCTTAGCTGGTGCATCCAGGAACGCGACCCAGTACTTC | CASSLAGASRNATQYF | . | TRBJ2-5 | 16 | . | TRBV7-2
TGTGCCAGCAGCTCCATGAACATTCACACTGAAGCTTTCTTT | CASSSMNIHTEAFF | few | TRBJ1-1 | 14 | . | TRBV7-3
TGTGCCAGTACGTGGGGTGGACAGGGACCAGATACGCAGTATTTT | CASTWGGQGPDTQYF | . | TRBJ2-3 | 15 | TRBD1 | TRBV19
TGCAGTGCTAGTCTTGCGGGACCCCAAGAGACCCAGTACTTC | CSASLAGPQETQYF | . | TRBJ2-5 | 14 | . | TRBV20-1
TGTGCCAGCAGCTTGTTTCCCCGGAGGGCGCGAGATGAAAAACTGTTTTTT | CASSLFPRRARDEKLFF | few | TRBJ1-4 | 17 | . | TRBV5-4
TGTGCCAGCAGTACCCCCCTTGGGGTTGGGAGCACAGATACGCAGTATTTT | CASSTPLGVGSTDTQYF | many | TRBJ2-3 | 17 | . | TRBV12-3/TRBV12-4
TGTGCCAGCAGCTTAGTAGCGAGGTCCTACAATGAGCAGTTCTTC | CASSLVARSYNEQFF | few | TRBJ2-1 | 15 | . | TRBV7-2
TGTGCCAGCTCCCCCGGTCACAGGGCGGGAGAGACCCAGTACTTC | CASSPGHRAGETQYF | . | TRBJ2-5 | 15 | . | TRBV2
TGTGCCACCAGGGGACAGGGTCCCACCGGGGAGCTGTTTTTT | CATRGQGPTGELFF | . | TRBJ2-2 | 14 | TRBD1 | TRBV24-1
TGTGCCAGCAGGGGACTAGCCGAGACCCAGTACTTC | CASRGLAETQYF | few | TRBJ2-5 | 12 | TRBD2 | TRBV7-9
TGTGCCAGCAGGGGGGGCACTTATCAGCCCCAGCATTTT | CASRGGTYQPQHF | . | TRBJ1-5 | 13 | . | TRBV7-2
TGTGCCAGCAGCTTAGAACAGAGGGGGAACACTGAAGCTTTCTTT | CASSLEQRGNTEAFF | . | TRBJ1-1 | 15 | . | TRBV7-2
TGTGCCATCAGCCAAGAGCAGGTCACCATATATTTT | CAISQEQVTIYF | few | TRBJ1-3 | 12 | . | TRBV10-3
TGTGCCAGCAGCCCTACCTTCAGGGGGAACAATGAGCAGTTCTTC | CASSPTFRGNNEQFF | . | TRBJ2-1 | 15 | TRBD1 | TRBV7-9
TGCGCCAGCAGCCCATGGGACGAAATACACACAGATACGCAGTATTTT | CASSPWDEIHTDTQYF | many | TRBJ2-3 | 16 | . | TRBV4-3
TGTGCCAGCAGTTGGGCTCAGGGGGCCGGGGCCAACGTCCTGACTTTC | CASSWAQGAGANVLTF | . | TRBJ2-6 | 16 | TRBD1 | TRBV12-3/TRBV12-4
TGTGCCACCAGCAGAGTGGTTGAGACCCAGTACTTC | CATSRVVETQYF | . | TRBJ2-5 | 12 | . | TRBV15
TGTGCCAGCAGGGATATCGACAGGGGGAACACTGAAGCTTTCTTT | CASRDIDRGNTEAFF | . | TRBJ1-1 | 15 | TRBD1 | TRBV7-9
TGCAGTGCTAGGGGATTCCCCGGGACAGCTGCAACTAATGAAAAACTGTTTTTT | CSARGFPGTAATNEKLFF | . | TRBJ1-4 | 18 | TRBD1 | TRBV20-1
TGTGCCAGCAGCTTAGGTTGGCTAGGGGGCAATCAGCCCCAGCATTTT | CASSLGWLGGNQPQHF | . | TRBJ1-5 | 16 | . | TRBV7-8
TGTGCCAGCAGATCAGGGGACACTGAAGCTTTCTTT | CASRSGDTEAFF | . | TRBJ1-1 | 12 | . | TRBV6-5
TGTGCCAGCAGCTTAGGTTCTGGGCGGCAAGAGACCCAGTACTTC | CASSLGSGRQETQYF | many | TRBJ2-5 | 15 | . | TRBV7-3
TGTGCCACCAGCCCAGCGGCAATACCCTACGAGCAGTACTTC | CATSPAAIPYEQYF | few | TRBJ2-7 | 14 | . | TRBV24-1
TGTGCCAGTAGTTCAGGGGGCGCCGGCACAGATACGCAGTATTTT | CASSSGGAGTDTQYF | few | TRBJ2-3 | 15 | TRBD1 | TRBV19
TGTGCCAGCAGCTTGGTGCTAGCGGGATTGAACACCGGGGAGCTGTTTTTT | CASSLVLAGLNTGELFF | few | TRBJ2-2 | 17 | TRBD2 | TRBV5-5
TGTGCCAGCGTAGGGATGGACACTGAAGCTTTCTTT | CASVGMDTEAFF | . | TRBJ1-1 | 12 | . | TRBV6-5
TGTGCCAGCAGCCCCAATAGCGGGAGTTCCTACAATGAGCAGTTCTTC | CASSPNSGSSYNEQFF | few | TRBJ2-1 | 16 | TRBD2 | TRBV7-8
TGTGCCGCCGGAGGGGAGAGACTTACAGATACGCAGTATTTT | CAAGGERLTDTQYF | few | TRBJ2-3 | 14 | . | TRBV24-1
TGCAGTGCCGTACCAGGGTTCCCTGAAGCTTTCTTT | CSAVPGFPEAFF | . | TRBJ1-1 | 12 | . | TRBV20-1
TGTGCCAGCAGATCACTAGGTGTGGAGACCCAGTACTTC | CASRSLGVETQYF | few | TRBJ2-5 | 13 | . | TRBV11-2
TGTGCCAGCAGCCAAAGACTAGCAGGGATTTACAATGAGCAGTTCTTC | CASSQRLAGIYNEQFF | . | TRBJ2-1 | 16 | TRBD2 | TRBV3-1
TGTGCCAGCAGCTTGGTAGGGGACGCTGAAGCTTTCTTT | CASSLVGDAEAFF | many | TRBJ1-1 | 13 | . | TRBV7-3
TGTGCCAGCAGTTTAAAGAGGTCGACCGGTGGCTACACCTTC | CASSLKRSTGGYTF | . | TRBJ1-2 | 14 | . | TRBV12-3/TRBV12-4
TGCAGTGCTAGAATCCAGCGGGAGCACTACGAGCAGTACTTC | CSARIQREHYEQYF | . | TRBJ2-7 | 14 | TRBD2 | TRBV20-1